What follows are 18 T cell receptor beta chains derived from one specimen sequenced in a study of T cells after yellow fever vaccination. TCRdb itself ran the 5' RACE reads through MiXCR, one entry per CDR3 protein. The sample includes some 670,000 distinct CDR3 sequences, over 9% seen only once; the top ten take approximately 15%. Source: PBMCs, taken on the day of the yellow fever booster vaccination. All receptors come from a young man who received the YFV17D yellow fever vaccine.

This clonotype was picked up a small number of times. The rearrangement links TRBV6-1 to TRBJ2-7; TRBD1 aligns across 11 bases. CDR1 is MNHNS, CDR2 SASEGT, per germline. The V gene end was trimmed by 8 bases and the J gene end by 2 bases; junction bases not matched to a gene: 8. The CDR3 contains 15 residues. DNA for the CDR3: TGTGCCAGCCAAAAAGGGACAGGGGGTACCTACGAGCAGTACTTC. Translated: CASQKGTGGTYEQYF.

There are a few counts of this clonotype. The rearrangement joins TRBV20-1 to TRBJ2-3; D unclear. Germline V CDR1 and CDR2: DFQATT, SNEGSKA (reference sequence). CDR3 size: 13 residues. The V end was cut by 6 bases, the J end by 4 bases, with 14 bases between. CDR3 region: CSASHATADTQYF. In nucleotides, the CDR3 is TGCAGTGCCAGTCACGCTACGGCAGATACGCAGTATTTT.

This sequence joins TRBV18 and TRBJ1-1; D not resolved. V gave up 2 bases and J gave up 6 bases, with 13 bases separating them. Germline V gene data show CDR1 as KGHSH and CDR2 as LQKENI. This CDR3 has 14 amino acids. The DNA for the CDR3 is TGTGCCAGCTCACCAAGGGCCCTTGGGCCTGAAGCTTTCTTT. It yields the protein CASSPRALGPEAFF.

This clonotype was recorded a few times. The chain employs TRBV9 and TRBJ2-2; 11 bases are a match to TRBD1. With V trimmed by 1 base and J by 5 bases, 4 bases remained unmatched. The CDR3 is 16 amino acids. Germline CDR1 SGDLS, CDR2 YYNGEE. CDR3: CASSVPGQGETGELFF. The DNA for the CDR3 is TGTGCCAGCAGCGTACCGGGACAGGGGGAGACCGGGGAGCTGTTTTTT.

This clonotype was seen repeatedly, ten times or more. The J gene is TRBJ2-5, the V gene TRBV6-5; TRBD1 matches 7 bases. Germline CDR1 reads MNHEY; CDR2 reads SVGAGI. V gave up 0 bases and J gave up 4 bases; unmatched junction bases: 5. CDR3 length: 15 residues. In nucleotides, the CDR3 is TGTGCCAGCAGTTACTCGAAGGGGGCTGGAGAGACCCAGTACTTC. As protein: CASSYSKGAGETQYF.

This chain links TRBV18 with TRBJ1-3; perhaps TRBD1 as D (5 bases). V lost 3 bases and J 4 bases, leaving 13 bases between the germline ends. Germline CDR1 KGHSH, CDR2 LQKENI. There are 15 residues in the CDR3. CDR3 coding DNA: TGTGCCAGCTCACCCTCAGGGATGATCGGAAACACCATATATTTT. It translates to CASSPSGMIGNTIYF.

This chain connects TRBV5-1 to TRBJ2-7; tentatively, D is TRBD2 (5 bases). The CDR3 sequence is 14 residues long. From germline, CDR1 is SGHRS and CDR2 YFSETQ. Trimming left V 1 base short and J 2 bases short, with 10 bases between. The CDR3 here is CASSLSGVPYEQYF. In DNA, the CDR3 is TGCGCCAGCAGCTTGTCCGGGGTACCCTACGAGCAGTACTTC. Full variable domain (rest looked up from reference TRBV5-1 and TRBJ2-7): KAGVTQTPRYLIKTRGQQVTLSCSPISGHRSVSWYQQTPGQGLQFLFEYFSETQRNKGNFPGRFSGRQFSNSRSEMNVSTLELGDSALYLCASSLSGVPYEQYFGPGTRLTVT.

This clonotype was recorded a few times. This chain joins TRBV20-1 and TRBJ1-5, with D perhaps TRBD1 (5 bases). The CDR3 has 15 amino acids. Germline CDR1 and CDR2: DFQATT and SNEGSKA (reference sequence). V lost 3 bases and J 0 bases, leaving 12 bases between the germline ends. Here the CDR3 reads CSARRGVGSNQPQHF. CDR3 in DNA: TGCAGTGCTAGGAGGGGCGTAGGTAGCAATCAGCCCCAGCATTTT.

The V gene is TRBV6-2 or TRBV6-3, the J gene TRBJ2-1; D unclear. The germline CDR1 and CDR2 sequences are MNHEY and SVGEGT. With 6 bases removed from V and 0 bases from J, the gap between germline ends came to 21 bases. The CDR3 is made up of 18 amino acids. Written as DNA, the CDR3 is TGTGCCAGCAGCCCCGTCCCGAATAGGCGGAGCTCCTACAATGAGCAGTTCTTC. It codes for CASSPVPNRRSSYNEQFF.

This clonotype was counted ten times or more. The rearrangement uses TRBV29-1 and TRBJ1-4; D might be TRBD1 (6 bases). Trimming removed 2 bases at V and 7 bases at J, with 11 bases between. Germline loops: CDR1 SQVTM, CDR2 ANQGSEA. This CDR3 has 13 residues. The CDR3 DNA reads TGCAGCGTTGAATTCAGGGGTGGTGAAAAACTGTTTTTT. Its protein product is CSVEFRGGEKLFF. Full variable domain (rest looked up from reference TRBV29-1 and TRBJ1-4): SAVISQKPSRDICQRGTSLTIQCQVDSQVTMMFWYRQQPGQSLTLIATANQGSEATYESGFVIDKFPISRPNLTFSTLTVSNMSPEDSSIYLCSVEFRGGEKLFFGSGTQLSVL.

This clonotype was counted only a few times. The V and J genes are TRBV15 and TRBJ1-3, with TRBD1 matching over 7 bases. CDR1 and CDR2 (germline): LNHNV, YYDKDF (reference sequence). The CDR3 covers 16 residues. V gave up 0 bases and J gave up 4 bases; unmatched junction bases: 6. In nucleotides, the CDR3 is TGTGCCACCAGCAGAGAAAGACAGGGACCGGGAAACACCATATATTTT. The encoded protein is CATSRERQGPGNTIYF.

This rearrangement joins TRBV29-1 to TRBJ2-3; 8 bases are shared with TRBD2. The J segment lost 0 bases and the V segment lost 5 bases, leaving 7 bases of the junction unmatched. Germline CDR1 reads SQVTM; CDR2 reads ANQGSEA. This CDR3 has 15 amino acids. The CDR3 sequence is CSVRGGGQSTDTQYF. The CDR3 nucleotides are TGCAGCGTTCGGGGGGGGGGACAAAGCACAGATACGCAGTATTTT.

This clonotype turned up a few times. This rearrangement joins TRBV5-1 to TRBJ2-7; unclear D gene. Germline CDR1 is SGHRS and CDR2 is YFSETQ. Trimming stripped 2 bases from V and 6 bases from J, with 21 bases between. The CDR3 is 16 residues long. The CDR3 region is CASSFDLRGSSSEQYF. The DNA of the CDR3 is TGCGCCAGCAGCTTCGATCTACGTGGCAGCTCATCCGAGCAGTACTTC. The whole variable domain, filled in from reference TRBV5-1 and TRBJ2-7, reads KAGVTQTPRYLIKTRGQQVTLSCSPISGHRSVSWYQQTPGQGLQFLFEYFSETQRNKGNFPGRFSGRQFSNSRSEMNVSTLELGDSALYLCASSFDLRGSSSEQYFGPGTRLTVT.

This clonotype appeared a few times. The chain recombines TRBV5-4 with TRBJ2-2; D remains ambiguous. Trimming cost V 0 bases and J 6 bases, with 15 bases left between them. Germline values: CDR1 SGHNT, CDR2 YYREEE (reference sequence). CDR3 length equals 16 residues. In DNA form, the CDR3 reads TGTGCCAGCAGCTTGGGTACTCTAGGTAGTGCCGGGGAGCTGTTTTTT. This codes for CASSLGTLGSAGELFF.

This rearrangement joins TRBV19 to TRBJ2-3; perhaps TRBD2 as D (5 bases). Trimming cost V 7 bases and J 8 bases, with 16 bases left between them. Germline V CDR1 and CDR2: LNHDA, SQIVND (reference sequence). This CDR3 region has 13 residues. The CDR3 here is CASTVDAGGTQYF. CDR3 sequence (DNA): TGTGCCAGTACGGTTGACGCGGGTGGTACGCAGTATTTT.

This clonotype has more than one count but fewer than ten. The rearrangement links TRBV28 to TRBJ2-5; the D gene is possibly TRBD1 (6 bases). The CDR3 is 14 residues long. With 4 bases removed from V and 5 bases from J, the gap between germline ends came to 14 bases. Germline V gives CDR1 MDHEN, CDR2 SYDVKM. The CDR3: CASSSRTVSETQYF. CDR3 in DNA: TGTGCCAGCAGTTCCCGGACAGTTTCGGAGACCCAGTACTTC.

This clonotype was seen more than once but under ten times. Here the CDR3 reads CSASPRLVEETQYF. The DNA for the CDR3 is TGCAGTGCTAGCCCGCGACTAGTAGAAGAGACCCAGTACTTC. V gene TRBV20-1 combines with J gene TRBJ2-5; D might be TRBD2 (6 bases). V lost 3 bases, J lost 3 bases, and 14 bases lay in between. This CDR3 is built from 14 residues. Germline V gene sequence: CDR1 DFQATT, CDR2 SNEGSKA (reference sequence).

The chain recombines TRBV7-2 with TRBJ1-5; maybe TRBD1 (5 bases). Trimming removed 5 bases at V and 8 bases at J, with 10 bases between. The germline CDR1 and CDR2 sequences are SGHTA and FQGNSA. The CDR3 length is 12 residues. CDR3 DNA: TGTGCCAGCAGCCACGGGACCAAGCCCCAGCATTTT. This gives the protein CASSHGTKPQHF.